Below are 23 T cell receptor beta chains sequenced from a single sample in a study of human T cells and chemical hapten exposure. MiXCR was run by TCRdb on the RACE reads, yielding one entry per CDR3 protein. The sample contains 380,000 or so distinct CDR3 sequences, about 5.4% of which appear only once. Time point here: pre-sensitization, week 0. Treatment denoted: therapeutic diphenylcyclopropenone sensitization with weekly scalp DPC. The specimen was whole blood, collected in connection with sensitization to the hapten diphenylcyclopropenone (DPC). Source of these receptors: a woman under 30 with alopecia areata. Some clones in this sample may be carry-over from other donors' samples.

This clonotype was found a few times. V usage is TRBV3-1 and J usage is TRBJ2-3; 13 bases align to TRBD2. V was clipped by 4 bases and J by 4 bases; unmatched bases: 5. This CDR3 spans 16 amino acids. Germline CDR1 LGHDT, CDR2 YNNKEL (reference sequence). The CDR3, as DNA: TGTGCCAGCAGCCCTGCCGGGACTAGCGGGGCAGATACGCAGTATTTT. Amino acid sequence: CASSPAGTSGADTQYF.

This clonotype was observed a few times. The chain joins TRBV3-1 to TRBJ1-6; no definite D call. The germline CDR1 and CDR2 sequences are LGHDT and YNNKEL (reference sequence). The CDR3 totals 14 residues. V lost 1 base to trimming and J lost 6 bases, with 7 bases between them. CDR3 DNA sequence: TGTGCCAGCAGCCAAGTAATGAGTAATTCACCCCTCCACTTT. Amino acid sequence: CASSQVMSNSPLHF.

The chain has TRBV20-1 and TRBJ2-7; D is possibly TRBD1 or TRBD2 (5 bases each). This CDR3 contains 14 residues. Trimming took off 0 bases at V and 3 bases at J, with 12 bases between the two ends. Germline loops: CDR1 DFQATT, CDR2 SNEGSKA (reference sequence). In nucleotides, the CDR3 is TGCAGTGCTAGAGAAGGGGAGTTCAACTACGAGCAGTACTTC. This translates into CSAREGEFNYEQYF.

In its sample, this clonotype was seen a few times. The genes are TRBV5-7 and TRBJ1-2; D gene ambiguous. TRBV5-7 is an ORF; its function is uncertain. Trimming removed 1 base from V and 7 bases from J, with 5 bases in between. The CDR3 totals 11 residues. The CDR3 region has the DNA TGTGCCAGCAGCTTGCTCTCTGGCTACACCTTC. It specifies CASSLLSGYTF.

The table lists this clonotype with a few counts. The chain employs TRBV4-3 and TRBJ1-2; perhaps TRBD1 as D (6 bases). This CDR3 is built from 14 residues. Trimming pared 0 bases from V and 6 bases from J, leaving 11 bases between. Germline V CDR1 and CDR2: LGHNA, YSLEER. The CDR3 here is CASSQDRAGDGYTF. The CDR3 nucleotides read TGCGCCAGCAGCCAAGATCGGGCAGGGGATGGCTACACCTTC.

The V gene is TRBV20-1, the J gene TRBJ1-2; D uncertain. V was trimmed by 3 bases and J by 3 bases, leaving 8 bases between them. Germline V CDR1 and CDR2: DFQATT, SNEGSKA (reference sequence). The CDR3 covers 12 residues. The chain's CDR3 is CSASTVDYGYTF. CDR3 nucleotide sequence: TGCAGTGCTAGTACAGTTGACTATGGCTACACCTTC.

This clonotype was counted only a few times. The V call is TRBV4-3, the J call TRBJ1-2, with D hard to call. The length of the CDR3 is 17 residues. Germline CDR1 reads LGHNA; CDR2 reads YSLEER. Trimming stripped 0 bases from V and 8 bases from J, with 22 bases between. CDR3 in DNA: TGCGCCAGCAGCCAAGATAGTGAGCATGGCCTCTATGGAGGCTACACCTTC. This codes for CASSQDSEHGLYGGYTF.

In this sample, this clonotype turned up many times. The chain employs TRBV28 and TRBJ1-1; possibly TRBD1 for D (5 bases). The CDR3 covers 11 residues. V was clipped by 5 bases and J by 10 bases, with 11 bases between them. Germline V gene lookup returns CDR1 MDHEN and CDR2 SYDVKM. In DNA, the CDR3 is TGTGCCAGCAGTGCGGAGAGGGGAGCTTTCTTT. Its translation is CASSAERGAFF. Filled out from reference TRBV28 and TRBJ1-1, the complete variable domain reads DVKVTQSSRYLVKRTGEKVFLECVQDMDHENMFWYRQDPGLGLRLIYFSYDVKMKEKGDIPEGYSVSREKKERFSLILESASTNQTSMYLCASSAERGAFFGQGTRLTVV.

V and J are TRBV5-1 and TRBJ2-3, with D perhaps assigned TRBD1 or TRBD2 (6 bases each). The CDR3 totals 15 residues. From germline, CDR1 is SGHRS and CDR2 YFSETQ. Deletions cut 5 bases from V and 5 bases from J, with 18 bases between. CDR3 sequence (DNA): TGCGCCAGCAGTGGGTCGGGGGCGGCGGTAGATACGCAGTATTTT. It specifies CASSGSGAAVDTQYF.

The gene calls are TRBV28 and TRBJ2-3; D assignment may be TRBD1 or TRBD2 (5 bases each). V was clipped by 8 bases and J by 4 bases, with 7 bases between them. This CDR3 is 11 amino acids long. From germline, CDR1 is MDHEN and CDR2 SYDVKM. CDR3 sequence reads: CASEGSDTQYF. CDR3 DNA: TGTGCCAGCGAGGGGTCAGATACGCAGTATTTT.

This clonotype was recorded a few times. No conserved phenylalanine or tryptophan is present at the end of the CDR3, so a read error is the likely explanation. The chain is built from TRBV2 and TRBJ1-5, with 10 positions matching TRBD1. Germline V CDR1 and CDR2: SNHLY, FYNNEI. The CDR3 is 18 residues long. Trimming at V came to 5 bases and at J to 0 bases, leaving 10 bases not matched to a gene. The chain's CDR3 is CASSRGQGLSYSNQPQHL. The CDR3 region has the DNA TGTGCCAGCAGTCGGGGACAGGGGCTCAGCTATAGCAATCAGCCCCAGCATTTG.

This clonotype occurred a few times. This chain uses TRBV6-5 with TRBJ1-6, with D possibly matching TRBD1 (5 bases). The germline V and J ends were trimmed by 5 bases and 8 bases, with 13 bases remaining between them. This CDR3 is built from 14 residues. Germline assignment: CDR1 MNHEY and CDR2 SVGAGI. CDR3 in DNA: TGTGCCAGCAGTCTAACGGGGCGAGATTCACCCCTCCACTTT. Its translation: CASSLTGRDSPLHF.

The chain uses TRBV5-6 and TRBJ1-1; weak D call: TRBD1 (6 bases). This CDR3 is 17 amino acids long. Looked up from germline, CDR1 is SGHDT and CDR2 is YYEEEE. The V and J ends lost 4 bases and 5 bases respectively, with 24 bases between them. The CDR3 region is CASSPGTRDFGGTEAFF. The CDR3, as DNA: TGTGCCAGCAGCCCCGGGACAAGGGATTTCGGTGGGACTGAAGCTTTCTTT.

This clonotype is medium-sized. The genes are TRBV9 and TRBJ2-7, with D perhaps matching TRBD1 (6 bases). The CDR3 has 15 residues. V was clipped by 4 bases and J by 0 bases, with 14 bases between them. Germline loops: CDR1 SGDLS, CDR2 YYNGEE. The CDR3 nucleotides are TGTGCCAGCAGCACGGGACAAGGGAGCTCCTACGAGCAGTACTTC. Amino acid sequence: CASSTGQGSSYEQYF. Full variable domain (outside the CDR3, taken from reference TRBV9 and TRBJ2-7): DSGVTQTPKHLITATGQRVTLRCSPRSGDLSVYWYQQSLDQGLQFLIQYYNGEERAKGNILERFSAQQFPDLHSELNLSSLELGDSALYFCASSTGQGSSYEQYFGPGTRLTVT.

This clonotype appeared many times. Compared with germline, one end of the junction differs, possibly owing to a read error. This sequence joins TRBV3-1 and TRBJ2-1; the D gene could be TRBD1 or TRBD2 (5 bases each). This CDR3 comprises 12 residues. Germline V gives CDR1 LGHDT, CDR2 YNNKEL (reference sequence). The chain's CDR3 is CASSQGRGEQFF. The CDR3 coding sequence is TGCGCCAGCAGCCAAGGTCGGGGCGAGCAGTTCTTC.

This clonotype was recorded at least ten times. The chain carries TRBV28 and TRBJ1-4, with D possibly TRBD1 on 6 matching bases. V was pared by 8 bases and J by 6 bases, with 10 bases between. Germline CDR1 and CDR2: MDHEN and SYDVKM. The CDR3 is made up of 12 amino acids. Written as DNA, the CDR3 is TGTGCCAGCGGGGCAGGGGATGAAAAACTGTTTTTT. Encoded protein: CASGAGDEKLFF.

At least ten counts were recorded for this clonotype. The J gene is TRBJ1-5, the V gene TRBV7-9; D is unresolved. From germline, CDR1 is SEHNR and CDR2 FQNEAQ (reference sequence). Trimming took 5 bases from V and 2 from J, leaving 10 bases between them. The CDR3 runs to 14 residues. CDR3 amino acids: CASSPIKGNQPQHF. The CDR3 coding sequence is TGTGCCAGCAGCCCGATTAAGGGCAATCAGCCCCAGCATTTT.

In its sample, this clonotype was seen many times. The chain is built from TRBV29-1 and TRBJ2-6, with 11 positions matching TRBD1. After removal of 6 bases from V and 0 bases from J, the junction contained 10 bases not matched to a gene. This CDR3 region has 18 residues. Germline-derived CDR1 and CDR2 are SQVTM and ANQGSEA. CDR3 sequence: CSVLGTGGDFSGANVLTF. CDR3 DNA: TGCAGCGTCCTGGGGACAGGGGGAGACTTCTCTGGGGCCAACGTCCTGACTTTC.

This clonotype came up many times. The chain couples TRBV4-1 to TRBJ1-1; 7 nucleotides agree with TRBD1. J gave up 2 bases and V 2 bases, and 8 bases lay outside the gene matches. Germline values: CDR1 MGHRA, CDR2 YSYEKL. The CDR3 is 16 residues long. The CDR3 loop reads CASSQYPGQLNTEAFF. CDR3 DNA sequence: TGCGCCAGCAGCCAATACCCGGGACAGTTAAACACTGAAGCTTTCTTT.

The chain is built from TRBV20-1 and TRBJ2-3; 7 bases fit TRBD1. The germline V gene has CDR1 DFQATT and CDR2 SNEGSKA (reference sequence). The V and J ends lost 3 bases and 5 bases, in that order; junction bases with no gene match: 5. The CDR3 is 13 amino acids. CDR3 region: CSARDNRGDTQYF. The CDR3 coding sequence is TGCAGTGCTAGGGACAACAGGGGAGATACGCAGTATTTT.

The chain couples TRBV7-2 to TRBJ2-3; 9 bases are shared with TRBD2. This CDR3 comprises 19 residues. The germline CDR1 and CDR2 sequences are SGHTA and FQGNSA. The V segment lost 4 bases and the J segment 6 bases; nucleotides outside the gene matches: 20. The CDR3 spells CASSSGYPGLAGSLDTQYF. CDR3 in DNA: TGTGCCAGCAGCTCAGGCTACCCAGGTCTAGCGGGGTCTTTGGATACGCAGTATTTT.

The table lists this clonotype with a few counts. The chain is built from TRBV10-3 and TRBJ2-7; D may be TRBD1 or TRBD2 (5 bases each). This CDR3 region has 14 residues. Per germline, CDR1 ENHRY and CDR2 SYGVKD. Trimming shortened V by 1 base and J by 3 bases, and 10 bases separated the two germline ends. The CDR3 DNA sequence: TGTGCCATCAGTGAGTTAGAGGGGCACTACGAGCAGTACTTC. Translation: CAISELEGHYEQYF.

This clonotype has at least ten counts. The V call is TRBV12-3 or TRBV12-4, the J call TRBJ2-7; D gene uncertain. This CDR3 is 14 amino acids long. Trimming took 5 bases from V and 3 from J, leaving 14 bases between them. The CDR3 reads CASSTDALVYEQYF. The CDR3 DNA reads as TGTGCCAGCAGTACTGACGCCCTCGTCTACGAGCAGTACTTC.